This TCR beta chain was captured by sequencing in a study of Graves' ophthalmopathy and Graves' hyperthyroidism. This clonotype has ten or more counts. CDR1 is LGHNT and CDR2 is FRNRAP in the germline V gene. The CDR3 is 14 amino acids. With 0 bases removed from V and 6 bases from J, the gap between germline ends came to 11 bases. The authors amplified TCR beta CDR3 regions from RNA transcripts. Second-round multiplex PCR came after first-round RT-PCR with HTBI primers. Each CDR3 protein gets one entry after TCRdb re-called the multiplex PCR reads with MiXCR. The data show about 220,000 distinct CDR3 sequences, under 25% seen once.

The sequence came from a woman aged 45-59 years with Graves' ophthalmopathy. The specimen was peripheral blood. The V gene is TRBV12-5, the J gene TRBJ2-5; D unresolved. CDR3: CASGLVTQRKTQYF. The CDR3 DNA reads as TGTGCTAGTGGTTTGGTAACTCAGAGAAAGACCCAGTACTTC.